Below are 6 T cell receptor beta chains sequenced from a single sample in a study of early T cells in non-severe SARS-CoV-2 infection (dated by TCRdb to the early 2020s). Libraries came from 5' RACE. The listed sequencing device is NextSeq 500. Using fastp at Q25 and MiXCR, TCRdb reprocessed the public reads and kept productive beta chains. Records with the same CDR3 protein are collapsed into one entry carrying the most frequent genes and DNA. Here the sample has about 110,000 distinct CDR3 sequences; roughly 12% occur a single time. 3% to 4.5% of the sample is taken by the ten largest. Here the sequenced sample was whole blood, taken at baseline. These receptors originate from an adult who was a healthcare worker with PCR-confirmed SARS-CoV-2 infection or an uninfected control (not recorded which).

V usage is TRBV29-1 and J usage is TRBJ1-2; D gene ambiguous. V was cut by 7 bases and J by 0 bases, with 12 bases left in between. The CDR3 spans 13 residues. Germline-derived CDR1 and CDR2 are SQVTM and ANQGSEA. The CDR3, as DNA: TGCAGCGCCTACAGAGTTCCTAACTATGGCTACACCTTC. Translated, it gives CSAYRVPNYGYTF.

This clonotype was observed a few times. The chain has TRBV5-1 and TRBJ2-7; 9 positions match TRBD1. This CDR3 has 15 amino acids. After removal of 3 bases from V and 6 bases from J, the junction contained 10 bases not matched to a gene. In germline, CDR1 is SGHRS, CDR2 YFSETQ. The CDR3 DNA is TGCGCCAGCAGCTCCCGGGACAGGGCAGGACCCGAGCAGTACTTC. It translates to CASSSRDRAGPEQYF. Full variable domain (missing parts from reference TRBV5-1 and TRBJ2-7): KAGVTQTPRYLIKTRGQQVTLSCSPISGHRSVSWYQQTPGQGLQFLFEYFSETQRNKGNFPGRFSGRQFSNSRSEMNVSTLELGDSALYLCASSSRDRAGPEQYFGPGTRLTVT.

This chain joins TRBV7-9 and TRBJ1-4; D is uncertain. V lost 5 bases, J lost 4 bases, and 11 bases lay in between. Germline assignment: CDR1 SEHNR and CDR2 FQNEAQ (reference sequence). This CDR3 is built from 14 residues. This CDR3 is CASSLRSNNEKLFF. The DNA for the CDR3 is TGTGCCAGCAGCCTCAGGTCCAATAATGAAAAACTGTTTTTT.

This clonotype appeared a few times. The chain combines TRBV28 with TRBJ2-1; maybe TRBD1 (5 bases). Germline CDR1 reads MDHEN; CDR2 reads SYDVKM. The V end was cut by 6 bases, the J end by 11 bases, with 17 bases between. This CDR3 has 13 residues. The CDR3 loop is CASRHGALPKQFF. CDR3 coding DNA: TGTGCCAGCAGACATGGGGCCCTACCGAAGCAGTTCTTC.

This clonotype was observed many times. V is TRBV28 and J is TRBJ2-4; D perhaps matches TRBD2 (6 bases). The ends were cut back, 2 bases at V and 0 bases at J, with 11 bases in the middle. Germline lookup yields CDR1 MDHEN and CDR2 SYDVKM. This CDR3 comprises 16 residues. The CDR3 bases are TGTGCCAGCAGTTTAGCGCGGGACGTAGCCAAAAACATTCAGTACTTC. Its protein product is CASSLARDVAKNIQYF.

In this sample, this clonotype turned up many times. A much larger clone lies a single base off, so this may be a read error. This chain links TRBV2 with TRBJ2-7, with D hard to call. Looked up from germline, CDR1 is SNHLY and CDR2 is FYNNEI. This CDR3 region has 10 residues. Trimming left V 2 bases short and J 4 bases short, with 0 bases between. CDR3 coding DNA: TGTGCCAGCAGTGAATACGAGCAGTACTTC. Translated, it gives CASSEYEQYF. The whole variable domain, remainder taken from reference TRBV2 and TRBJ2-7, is EPEVTQTPSHQVTQMGQEVILRCVPISNHLYFYWYRQILGQKVEFLVSFYNNEISEKSEIFDDQFSVERPDGSNFTLKIRSTKLEDSAMYFCASSEYEQYFGPGTRLTVT.